The 3 T cell receptor beta chains listed next were all sequenced from one sample in a study of T cells in women clearing cervical HPV infection. Here immunoSEQ multiplex PCR was the method, and the copy in TCRdb shows in-frame clones only, minus some. This listing includes around 39,000 clones. Sample: blood buffy coat. The receptors derive from a woman aged 18-70 years with a cervical HPV16 infection that either progressed to CIN3+ or cleared (not recorded which).

Of note for this clone: The read falls 3 residues short of the CDR3 end, and the missing part is taken from the germline J gene. The chain uses TRBV20-1 and TRBJ2-7; D not certain. The CDR3 has 13 amino acids. Trimming cost V 4 bases and J 6 bases, with 16 bases left between them. Germline V gene data show CDR1 as DFQATT and CDR2 as SNEGSKA (reference sequence). The CDR3 loop is CSATSSGPREQYF. CDR3 bases read: TGCAGTGCTACTTCGTCAGGCCCCCGCGAG.

Regarding this clone: The read falls 3 residues short of the CDR3 end, and the missing part is taken from the germline J gene. The J gene is TRBJ2-1, the V gene TRBV7-3; the match to TRBD2 covers 7 bases. The germline V gene encodes CDR1 SGHTA and CDR2 FQGTGA. J gave up 8 bases and V 6 bases, and 13 bases lay outside the gene matches. The CDR3 is made up of 15 amino acids. CDR3 loop: CASSWGRGEVDEQFF. The sequenced CDR3 bases are TGTGCCAGCAGTTGGGGTCGGGGGGAGGTCGATGAG.

CDR3 bases read: TGCAGTGCTTTCAGGGGCAATGAG. Its translation is CSAFRGNE. In full, the CDR3 is CSAFRGNEQFF. The V and J genes are TRBV20-1 and TRBJ2-1, with a possible D match to TRBD1 (6 bases). The CDR3 end is not reached by the read, which stops 3 residues before it; the germline J gene fills it in. The germline gives CDR1 DFQATT, CDR2 SNEGSKA (reference sequence). The length of the CDR3 is 11 residues. Between the trimmed V and J ends, which lost 5 bases and 6 bases, there was a span of 8 bases.